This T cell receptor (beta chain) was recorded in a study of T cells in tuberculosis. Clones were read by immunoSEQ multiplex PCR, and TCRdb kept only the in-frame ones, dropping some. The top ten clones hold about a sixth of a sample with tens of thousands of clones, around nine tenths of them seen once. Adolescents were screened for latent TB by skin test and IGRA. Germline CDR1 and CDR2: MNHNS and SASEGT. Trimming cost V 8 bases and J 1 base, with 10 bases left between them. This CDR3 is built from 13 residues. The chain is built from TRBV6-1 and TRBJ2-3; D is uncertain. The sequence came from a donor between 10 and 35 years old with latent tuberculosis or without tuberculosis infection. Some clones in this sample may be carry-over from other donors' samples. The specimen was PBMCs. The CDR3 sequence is CASFTSGTDTQYF. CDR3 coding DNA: TGTGCCAGCTTTACGTCGGGCACAGATACGCAGTATTTT.